A single sample gave rise to the 18 T cell receptor beta chains below, sequenced in a study of cytomegalovirus exposure and HLA in healthy donors. Primers for the PCR totalled 60 Vbeta and 13 Jbeta. The assay was immunoSEQ multiplex PCR, and TCRdb's table has in-frame clones only and misses some. Seen here are tens of thousands of clones, about 50% observed once, and the top ten hold about 12%. Sequenced sample: PBMCs. These receptors came from a human donor in good health.

The J gene is TRBJ1-2, the V gene TRBV6-6; TRBD1 agrees at 7 bases. The junction had 2 bases not matched to a gene; V was cut back by 2 bases and J by 2 bases. The CDR3 length is 14 residues. The germline CDR1 and CDR2 sequences are MNHNY and SVGAGI (reference sequence). As DNA, the CDR3 is TGTGCCAGCAGTTACAGGGACAGCAACTATGGCTACACCTTC. It translates to CASSYRDSNYGYTF.

The chain uses TRBV7-2 and TRBJ2-5, with 7 positions matching TRBD1. The DNA end is more similar to TRBJ2-7, so the J call may be wrong. CDR1 is SGHTA and CDR2 is FQGNSA in the germline V gene. This CDR3 has 15 residues. The CDR3 spells CASSRDRVYSYEQYF. CDR3 bases: TGTGCCAGCAGCCGTGACAGGGTTTACTCCTACGAGCAGTACTTC.

This chain links TRBV18 with TRBJ2-5; the D gene is possibly TRBD1 (5 bases). The CDR3 contains 14 residues. Trimming removed 3 bases at V and 1 base at J, with 9 bases between. Germline assignment: CDR1 KGHSH and CDR2 LQKENI. CDR3 residues: CASSPRQSQETQYF. The CDR3 DNA reads TGTGCCAGCTCACCTCGACAGTCCCAAGAGACCCAGTACTTC.

This clone was seen a single time. This chain uses TRBV6-1 with TRBJ1-1; D remains ambiguous. The CDR3 contains 14 residues. The germline V gene encodes CDR1 MNHNS and CDR2 SASEGT. Trimming took 6 bases from V and 1 from J, leaving 12 bases between them. This chain's CDR3 is CASRPQAPNTEAFF. DNA for the CDR3: TGTGCCAGCAGGCCCCAGGCCCCGAACACTGAAGCTTTCTTT.

The sample holds a few counts of this clone. The chain combines TRBV5-4 with TRBJ2-7; tentative D call: TRBD1 (5 bases). Germline CDR1 SGHNT, CDR2 YYREEE (reference sequence). CDR3 size: 15 residues. Between the trimmed V and J ends, which lost 6 bases and 0 bases, there was a span of 16 bases. In DNA form, the CDR3 reads TGTGCCAGCACCGATAGGGGTGCTACCTCCTACGAGCAGTACTTC. This gives the protein CASTDRGATSYEQYF.

The V call is TRBV7-2, the J call TRBJ1-2; weak D call: TRBD1 (6 bases). The ends were cut back, 2 bases at V and 1 base at J, with 8 bases in the middle. The CDR3 sequence is 14 residues long. Per germline, CDR1 SGHTA and CDR2 FQGNSA. CDR3 sequence: CASSLQGRNYGYTF. CDR3 DNA: TGTGCCAGCAGCTTACAGGGGCGTAACTATGGCTACACCTTC.

With respect to this clone: Other DNA sequences within the sample encode an identical CDR3. The chain uses TRBV7-2 and TRBJ1-3, with D possibly TRBD1 on 5 matching bases. CDR1 is SGHTA and CDR2 is FQGNSA in the germline V gene. The CDR3 covers 13 residues. The ends were cut back, 9 bases at V and 5 bases at J, with 14 bases in the middle. As DNA, the CDR3 is TGTGCCAGTAGCGGGGACTTTCGAAACACCATATATTTT. As protein: CASSGDFRNTIYF.

This chain connects TRBV18 to TRBJ2-5; 9 nucleotides align to TRBD2. CDR1 and CDR2 (germline): KGHSH, LQKENI. The trim removed 3 bases at V and 3 bases at J, leaving 2 bases unmatched. CDR3 length: 14 amino acids. The CDR3 spells CASSPRLAEETQYF. In DNA form, the CDR3 reads TGTGCCAGCTCACCCCGACTAGCGGAAGAGACCCAGTACTTC.

The chain uses TRBV5-1 and TRBJ2-1, with D perhaps matching TRBD2 (6 bases). The V and J ends lost 3 bases and 1 base respectively, with 17 bases between them. Germline CDR1 is SGHRS and CDR2 is YFSETQ. The CDR3 is 17 amino acids. CDR3 region: CASSWGIADLSYNEQFF. The CDR3 nucleotides are TGCGCCAGCAGCTGGGGAATAGCGGATTTATCCTACAATGAGCAGTTCTTC.

The chain employs TRBV19 and TRBJ2-7, with D perhaps TRBD2 (5 bases). This CDR3 is built from 14 residues. CDR1 is LNHDA, CDR2 SQIVND, per germline (reference sequence). Trimming removed 4 bases from V and 5 bases from J, with 15 bases in between. The CDR3: CASSNSPQRNEQYF. The CDR3 nucleotides are TGTGCCAGTAGTAATTCCCCTCAGCGGAACGAGCAGTACTTC.

The rearrangement joins TRBV9 to TRBJ2-6; maybe TRBD2 (5 bases). The V end lost 4 bases, the J end lost 0 bases, and 8 bases lay between the germline ends. The CDR3 loop spans 15 amino acids. Germline CDR1 reads SGDLS; CDR2 reads YYNGEE. The CDR3 nucleotides read TGTGCCAGCAGCCGGGATCTCTCTGGGGCCAACGTCCTGACTTTC. It encodes CASSRDLSGANVLTF.

V gene TRBV6-5 combines with J gene TRBJ2-5, with 7 bases matching TRBD2. The CDR3 runs 12 residues. In germline, CDR1 is MNHEY, CDR2 SVGAGI. The J segment lost 4 bases and the V segment lost 7 bases, leaving 3 bases of the junction unmatched. The CDR3 loop reads CASKGLRETQYF. For the CDR3, the DNA is TGTGCCAGCAAGGGACTAAGAGAGACCCAGTACTTC.

A remark on this clone: The same CDR3 can be traced to other DNA sequences in this sample. The genes are TRBV4-3 and TRBJ1-4; 7 bases line up with TRBD1. V trimming: 0 bases; J trimming: 4 bases; junction bases outside the gene matches: 5. CDR3 length equals 16 residues. Germline V gene data show CDR1 as LGHNA and CDR2 as YSLEER. The CDR3 loop reads CASSQDPGQFNEKLFF. The CDR3 region has the DNA TGCGCCAGCAGCCAAGATCCGGGACAGTTTAATGAAAAACTGTTTTTT.

The chain links TRBV28 to TRBJ2-7; D is unresolved. Per the germline V gene, CDR1 is MDHEN and CDR2 is SYDVKM. V lost 5 bases, J lost 5 bases, and 7 bases lay in between. The CDR3 length is 11 residues. The CDR3 coding sequence is TGTGCCAGCAGTCACACCCACGAGCAGTACTTC. Its translation is CASSHTHEQYF.

V gene TRBV7-2 combines with J gene TRBJ2-3, with 15 bases fitting TRBD2. The germline V gene has CDR1 SGHTA and CDR2 FQGNSA. V lost 5 bases, J lost 2 bases, and 2 bases stayed unmatched. The CDR3 contains 16 residues. In DNA form, the CDR3 reads TGTGCCAGCAGCCGGACTAGCGGGAGGGCCACAGATACGCAGTATTTT. Protein sequence: CASSRTSGRATDTQYF. Drawing the rest from reference TRBV7-2 and TRBJ2-3, the complete variable domain is GAGVSQSPSNKVTEKGKDVELRCDPISGHTALYWYRQSLGQGLEFLIYFQGNSAPDKSGLPSDRFSAERTGGSVSTLTIQRTQQEDSAVYLCASSRTSGRATDTQYFGPGTRLTVL.

This clone was counted only a few times. The rearrangement links TRBV6-5 to TRBJ1-5, with D possibly being TRBD1 (6 bases). The germline V and J ends were trimmed by 0 bases and 16 bases, with 19 bases remaining between them. CDR1 and CDR2 from the germline V gene are MNHEY and SVGAGI. The CDR3 runs to 14 residues. DNA for the CDR3: TGTGCCAGCAGTTACTCGGGGTTCCAGGACAGTGTACATTTT. Protein: CASSYSGFQDSVHF.

The DNA of the CDR3 is TGTGCCTGGACAACTAGCGGCGCGTACGAGCAGTACTTC. This sequence encodes CAWTTSGAYEQYF. V usage is TRBV30 and J usage is TRBJ2-7, with 8 nucleotides matching TRBD2. V was pared by 4 bases and J by 4 bases, with 6 bases of the junction left unmatched. The CDR3 runs 13 residues. Per germline, CDR1 GTSNPN and CDR2 SVGIG (reference sequence). Based on the CDR3 plus reference TRBV30 and TRBJ2-7, the full variable domain is SQTIHQWPATLVQPVGSPLSLECTVEGTSNPNLYWYRQAAGRGLQLLFYSVGIGQISSEVPQNLSASRPQDRQFILSSKKLLLSDSGFYLCAWTTSGAYEQYFGPGTRLTVT.

The chain employs TRBV27 and TRBJ2-7, with D possibly being TRBD2 (6 bases). V lost 6 bases, J lost 2 bases, and 17 bases lay in between. CDR3 length equals 15 residues. Per germline, CDR1 MNHEY and CDR2 SMNVEV (reference sequence). CDR3 protein: CASSPPSGAAYEQYF. The CDR3 DNA reads as TGTGCCAGCAGCCCCCCCTCGGGAGCCGCCTACGAGCAGTACTTC.